This TCR beta chain was obtained from a study of blood T cell repertoires in COVID-19. Study details: The analysed material was cDNA or gDNA that came from T cells, B-cell-depleted T cells, or PBMCs.

Original methodology: Quantification of nucleated cells was approximated via reference gene primer amplification. Profiling relied on immunoSEQ multiplex PCR, and the TCRdb table lists in-frame clones only, not all of them. D and trimming were read from the DNA, whereas the V and J calls and clone size are those reported in that table. This sample yields roughly 24,000 clones, of which around 92% are seen a single time; roughly 2.1% belongs to the top ten. The sequencing input was peripheral blood. The sequence was collected from a human donor in a cohort sampled during active COVID-19.

The CDR3 DNA sequence: TGTGCCAGCAGTGAAAGCCAGGGGGCCTACGAGCAGTACTTC. Amino acid sequence: CASSESQGAYEQYF. The chain uses TRBV6-1 and TRBJ2-7, with 7 bases matching TRBD1. The germline V gene encodes CDR1 MNHNS and CDR2 SASEGT. The V gene end was trimmed by 2 bases and the J gene end by 2 bases; junction bases not matched to a gene: 3. The CDR3 consists of 14 residues.